These 14 T cell receptor beta chains were sequenced from one sample in a study of blood T cell repertoires in COVID-19. Profiling relied on immunoSEQ multiplex PCR, and the TCRdb table lists in-frame clones only, not all of them. The sample holds under 15,000 clones, approximately 91% seen once. Sequenced: peripheral blood. The receptors stem from a human donor in a cohort sampled during active COVID-19.

This clone was found once. The rearrangement links TRBV6-5 to TRBJ2-7, with TRBD1 identical over 8 bases. This CDR3 has 15 residues. Germline assignment: CDR1 MNHEY and CDR2 SVGAGI. Trimming removed 0 bases from V and 2 bases from J; junction bases left unmatched: 3. The DNA for the CDR3 is TGTGCCAGCAGTTACTCAGGGGACAGGCCCTACGAGCAGTACTTC. Encoded protein: CASSYSGDRPYEQYF.

A single count supports this clone. The V and J genes are TRBV7-6 and TRBJ1-3; TRBD1 matches 8 bases. The germline V gene has CDR1 SGHVS and CDR2 FNYEAQ. The CDR3 runs to 18 residues. Trimming removed 5 bases from V and 0 bases from J; junction bases left unmatched: 12. As DNA, the CDR3 is TGTGCCAGCAGCACCCGGGACAGGATTTCTATCTCTGGAAACACCATATATTTT. Protein: CASSTRDRISISGNTIYF.

This chain uses TRBV23-1 with TRBJ1-4, with D unresolved. TRBV23-1 belongs to the ORF category, with a function that is uncertain. The CDR3 consists of 14 residues. V lost 4 bases and J lost 5, with 11 bases in between. CDR3 coding DNA: TGCGCCAGCAGTCCAACGGTAACGAATGAAAAACTGTTTTTT. Its protein is CASSPTVTNEKLFF.

The rearrangement links TRBV19 to TRBJ2-1, with 12 bases lining up with TRBD2. The germline gives CDR1 LNHDA, CDR2 SQIVND (reference sequence). Germline trimming cut 5 bases from V and 9 bases from J; bases unmatched to any gene: 17. This CDR3 is built from 18 residues. CDR3 amino acids: CASSPSGREGLSNGEQFF. CDR3 coding DNA: TGTGCCAGTAGTCCTAGCGGGAGGGAGGGCCTGTCCAACGGTGAGCAGTTCTTC. The full variable domain, its missing parts supplied by reference TRBV19 and TRBJ2-1, is DGGITQSPKYLFRKEGQNVTLSCEQNLNHDAMYWYRQDPGQGLRLIYYSQIVNDFQKGDIAEGYSVSREKKESFPLTVTSAQKNPTAFYLCASSPSGREGLSNGEQFFGPGTRLTVL.

The J gene is TRBJ2-5, the V gene TRBV10-1; 7 bases agree with TRBD2. V was pared by 3 bases and J by 4 bases, with 11 bases of the junction left unmatched. Looked up from germline, CDR1 is WNHNN and CDR2 is SYGVQD (reference sequence). This CDR3 is 16 amino acids long. The CDR3 here is CASSDLVGGVGETQYF. DNA of the CDR3: TGCGCCAGCAGTGATTTGGTGGGAGGGGTTGGAGAGACCCAGTACTTC.

In this sample, this clone turned up a few times. The chain combines TRBV10-1 with TRBJ1-2; no clear D gene. CDR3 length: 13 amino acids. CDR1 and CDR2 from the germline V gene are WNHNN and SYGVQD (reference sequence). Trimming shortened V by 5 bases and J by 8 bases, and 15 bases separated the two germline ends. CDR3 protein: CASSQTLSGGYTF. CDR3 in DNA: TGCGCCAGCAGTCAGACTTTGAGTGGGGGCTACACCTTC.

The chain carries TRBV5-1 and TRBJ2-3; D gene uncertain. The CDR3 is 12 amino acids. The germline gives CDR1 SGHRS, CDR2 YFSETQ. V shed 4 bases and J shed 6 bases, with 9 bases lying between them. The CDR3 reads CASSPESDTQYF. The CDR3 DNA reads as TGCGCCAGCAGCCCGGAGAGCGATACGCAGTATTTT. Based on the CDR3 plus reference TRBV5-1 and TRBJ2-3, the full variable domain is KAGVTQTPRYLIKTRGQQVTLSCSPISGHRSVSWYQQTPGQGLQFLFEYFSETQRNKGNFPGRFSGRQFSNSRSEMNVSTLELGDSALYLCASSPESDTQYFGPGTRLTVL.

This rearrangement joins TRBV7-2 to TRBJ2-7; 9 nucleotides match TRBD1. Germline assignment: CDR1 SGHTA and CDR2 FQGNSA. The CDR3 extends over 14 amino acids. V was pared by 5 bases and J by 4 bases, with 6 bases of the junction left unmatched. The CDR3: CASSPGDRVYEQYF. DNA for the CDR3: TGTGCCAGCAGCCCGGGGGACAGGGTTTACGAGCAGTACTTC.

This clone was seen a few times. V usage is TRBV9 and J usage is TRBJ1-5, with D tentatively TRBD1 (5 bases). The CDR3 spans 13 residues. The V gene lost 7 bases and the J gene lost 3 bases, with 11 bases spanning the gap. Germline V gene sequence: CDR1 SGDLS, CDR2 YYNGEE. The CDR3 here is CASGRDSNQPQHF. The CDR3 DNA reads as TGTGCCAGCGGCAGGGATTCCAATCAGCCCCAGCATTTT.

The V call is TRBV5-8, the J call TRBJ1-2, with 9 bases that match TRBD1. Germline loops: CDR1 SGHTS, CDR2 YDEGEE. The CDR3 length is 17 residues. V dropped 0 bases and J dropped 3; count of bases not matched to a gene: 9. The CDR3 protein is CASSLAGPGQGYYGYTF. CDR3 in DNA: TGTGCCAGCAGCTTGGCGGGACCGGGACAGGGATACTATGGCTACACCTTC.

This clone was seen once. This chain links TRBV10-3 with TRBJ1-2, with 8 bases aligning to TRBD1. After removal of 8 bases from V and 2 bases from J, the junction contained 10 bases not matched to a gene. The CDR3 consists of 15 residues. In germline, CDR1 is ENHRY, CDR2 SYGVKD. CDR3 bases: TGTGCCATCGTGGGAGGACAGGGAAAAAACTATGGCTACACCTTC. This sequence encodes CAIVGGQGKNYGYTF.

DNA of the CDR3: TGTGCCAGCAGCGTAACCTCACAGGGATTAGATACGCAGTATTTT. It translates to CASSVTSQGLDTQYF. The chain is built from TRBV9 and TRBJ2-3; TRBD1 might be the D (6 bases). The CDR3 runs to 15 residues. V was clipped by 1 base and J by 5 bases, with 14 bases between them. Germline V gene data show CDR1 as SGDLS and CDR2 as YYNGEE.

The chain uses TRBV25-1 and TRBJ2-1, with 10 bases aligning to TRBD1. The CDR3 totals 15 residues. Looked up from germline, CDR1 is MGHDK and CDR2 is SYGVNS. Unmatched junction bases numbered 8, after V lost 5 bases and J lost 7 bases. The CDR3 reads CASSRRDRGPNEQFF. In nucleotides, the CDR3 is TGTGCCAGCAGTCGCCGGGACAGGGGCCCGAATGAGCAGTTCTTC.

The V gene is TRBV6-5, the J gene TRBJ2-1, with 7 bases that match TRBD1. This CDR3 comprises 15 residues. CDR1 and CDR2 from the germline V gene are MNHEY and SVGAGI. V trimming: 6 bases; J trimming: 3 bases; junction bases outside the gene matches: 8. The CDR3 DNA follows: TGTGCCAGCAGGAAATCCGGGACAGTCTACAATGAGCAGTTCTTC. As protein: CASRKSGTVYNEQFF.